This T cell receptor (beta chain) was documented in a study of T cells expressing NK-cell markers. Study-level information: The study drew TCR beta repertoires from sorted CD3+CD56+NKG2C+, CD3+CD56+NKG2C- and CD3+CD56-NKG2C+ T cells. The authors sequenced eight donors, of whom seven were HCMV-seropositive and one was seronegative.

About this clonotype: Its antigen is not known.

In generating TCR beta cDNA, 5'RACE template switching with UMIs was used. TCRdb reprocessed the 5' RACE reads, with one entry per CDR3 protein and no DNA. The sample totals 350,000 to 400,000 distinct CDR3 sequences. General observations from the study: Expanded NKG2C+ T cell clones had unclear HCMV specificity.

The CDR3 extends over 16 amino acids. Per the germline V gene, CDR1 is LGHDT and CDR2 is YNNKEL (reference sequence). V gene TRBV3-1 combines with J gene TRBJ1-1; TCRdb returns TRBD1, unconfirmable since there is no DNA. The specimen was blood T cells: a sorted CD56 or NKG2C T cell subset, CD4+ or CD8+ T cells, or bulk PBMC T cells (not recorded which). The sequence was collected from a woman aged 45 to 65 in good health. The CDR3 region is CASSQDLTGSGTEAFF.